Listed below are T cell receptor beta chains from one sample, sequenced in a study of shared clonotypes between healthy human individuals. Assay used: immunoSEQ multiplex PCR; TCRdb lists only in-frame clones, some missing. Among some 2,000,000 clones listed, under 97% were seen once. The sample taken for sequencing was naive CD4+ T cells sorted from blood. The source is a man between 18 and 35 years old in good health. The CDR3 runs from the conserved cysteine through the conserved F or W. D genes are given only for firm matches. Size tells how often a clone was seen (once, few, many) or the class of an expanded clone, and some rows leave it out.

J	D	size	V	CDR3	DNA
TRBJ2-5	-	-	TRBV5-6	CASRRPGGQETQYF	TGTGCCAGCAGGAGACCCGGGGGACAAGAGACCCAGTACTTC
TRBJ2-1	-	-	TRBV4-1	CATIVPPYNEQFF	TGCGCCACCATCGTACCCCCCTACAATGAGCAGTTCTTC
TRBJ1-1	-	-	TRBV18	CASQTASGNTEAFF	TGTGCCAGCCAAACTGCTTCCGGGAACACTGAAGCTTTCTTT
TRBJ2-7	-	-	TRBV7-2	CASSVARQYEQYF	TGTGCCAGCAGCGTTGCGAGACAGTACGAGCAGTACTTC
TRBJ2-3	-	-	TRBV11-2	CASSPPAGGPTDTQYF	TGTGCCAGCAGCCCCCCTGCCGGGGGACCTACAGATACGCAGTATTTT
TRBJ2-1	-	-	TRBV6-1	CASRREGEQFF	TGTGCCAGCAGAAGAGAAGGTGAGCAGTTCTTC
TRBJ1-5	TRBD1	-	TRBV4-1	CASSQAGGMANQPQHF	TGCGCCAGCAGCCAAGCAGGGGGCATGGCCAATCAGCCCCAGCATTTT
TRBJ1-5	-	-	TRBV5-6	CASSLRTAGGQHF	TGTGCCAGCAGCCTCCGGACGGCTGGTGGCCAGCATTTT
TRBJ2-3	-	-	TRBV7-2	CASSLDGSWGDTQYF	TGTGCCAGCAGCTTGGACGGGAGCTGGGGAGATACGCAGTATTTT
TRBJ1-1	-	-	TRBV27	CASNAAPGVGTEAFF	TGTGCCAGCAACGCGGCGCCAGGGGTCGGCACTGAAGCTTTCTTT
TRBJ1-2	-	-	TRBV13	CASTDKQVGYTF	TGTGCCAGCACCGATAAACAGGTAGGCTACACCTTC
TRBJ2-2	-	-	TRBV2	CASRRTATGELFF	TGTGCCAGCAGGAGGACAGCTACCGGGGAGCTGTTTTTT
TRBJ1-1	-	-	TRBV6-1	CASSATGSLNTEAFF	TGTGCCAGCAGTGCCACAGGGAGTCTGAACACTGAAGCTTTCTTT
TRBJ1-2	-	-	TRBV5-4	CASSLKNPYSYTF	TGTGCCAGCAGCTTGAAGAACCCCTATAGCTACACCTTC
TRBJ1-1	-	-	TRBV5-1	CASRKARQEPEAFF	TGCGCCAGCAGAAAAGCCCGACAGGAACCTGAAGCTTTCTTT
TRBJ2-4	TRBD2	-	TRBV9	CASSVAIERGTRENIQYF	TGTGCCAGCAGCGTAGCTATCGAGCGGGGGACCCGGGAAAACATTCAGTACTTC
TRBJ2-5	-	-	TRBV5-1	CASSFPGEETQYF	TGCGCCAGCAGCTTCCCAGGTGAAGAGACCCAGTACTTC
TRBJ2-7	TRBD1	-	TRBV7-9	CASSLMAGGPYEQYF	TGTGCCAGCAGCTTAATGGCAGGGGGCCCCTACGAGCAGTACTTC
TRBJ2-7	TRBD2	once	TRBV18	CASSPGASGSYEQYF	TGTGCCAGCTCACCAGGGGCTAGCGGGAGCTACGAGCAGTACTTC
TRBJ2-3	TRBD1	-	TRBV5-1	CASSFGTGVADTQYF	TGCGCCAGCAGCTTCGGGACAGGGGTTGCAGATACGCAGTATTTT
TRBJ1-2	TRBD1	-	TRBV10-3	CAISAGQLTPNYGYTF	TGTGCCATCAGTGCGGGACAGCTAACCCCTAACTATGGCTACACCTTC
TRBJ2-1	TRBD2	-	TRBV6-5	CASSLSASGRNEQFF	TGTGCCAGCAGTCTTTCGGCTAGCGGGAGAAATGAGCAGTTCTTC
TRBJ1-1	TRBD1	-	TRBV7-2	CASSDYRGFGEAFF	TGTGCCAGCAGCGACTACAGGGGATTCGGTGAAGCTTTCTTT
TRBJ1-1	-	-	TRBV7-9	CASTYGNTEAFF	TGTGCCAGCACCTACGGGAACACTGAAGCTTTCTTT
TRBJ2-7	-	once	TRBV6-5	CAGNPPKDPAGEQYF	TGTGCCGGAAATCCACCGAAGGACCCCGCGGGCGAGCAGTACTTC